A selection of T cell receptor beta chains follows, all from one sample in a study of blood T cell repertoires in COVID-19. Method: immunoSEQ multiplex PCR; TCRdb's copy keeps in-frame clones and lacks some. This table has 100,000 to 150,000 clones, approximately 74% appearing once. The sequencing sample was made of peripheral blood. Receptors were obtained from a man aged 55-75 years with acute or convalescent COVID-19. The CDR3 runs from the conserved cysteine through the conserved F or W. Fields, in order: V gene, J gene, CDR3 protein.

>TRBV25-1|TRBJ1-5
CASTLGGSQPQHF
>TRBV19|TRBJ1-5
CASSMWRGDGNQPQHF
>TRBV19|TRBJ2-7
CASSIFRGTSEQYF
>TRBV2|TRBJ2-7
CASRKQGLRYEQYF
>TRBV7-3|TRBJ2-3
CASSLETGADTQYF
>TRBV27|TRBJ2-7
CASSPADRLDEQYF
>TRBV6-5|TRBJ1-1
CASSLHPLNTEAFF
>TRBV7-8|TRBJ1-2
CASRSGELNYGYTF
>TRBV7-2|TRBJ1-2
CASSLTPRGSTDYGYTF
>TRBV3-1/TRBV3-2|TRBJ1-2
CASSRRDYGYTF
>TRBV7-9|TRBJ1-2
CASSLDSQGLSYGYTF
>TRBV7-9|TRBJ2-7
CASSSGDEQYF
>TRBV12-3/TRBV12-4|TRBJ1-2
CASSLESYGYTF
>TRBV11-2|TRBJ2-7
CASSLLFIEPGEQYF
>TRBV5-1|TRBJ1-5
CASSLDSRNQPQHF
>TRBV5-6|TRBJ2-2
CASSLGTRLTGELFF
>TRBV4-1|TRBJ2-5
CASSQSGTSGRQETQYF
>TRBV29-1|TRBJ2-1
CRVAGHSYNEQFF
>TRBV18|TRBJ2-2
CASSPTGTQNTGELFF
>TRBV3-1/TRBV3-2|TRBJ1-2
CASSQGAVANYGYTF
>TRBV12-3/TRBV12-4|TRBJ2-1
CASSLALSGEQFF
>TRBV30|TRBJ2-5
CAWSVGRGAGMTQYF
>TRBV5-4|TRBJ1-2
CASSQRGLAFDYGYTF
>TRBV19|TRBJ1-2
CATTSKRGSRFGYTF
>TRBV5-1|TRBJ2-3
CASSPSLLAVDTQYF
>TRBV5-1|TRBJ1-1
CASSLTIGGGNTEAFF
>TRBV2|TRBJ2-7
CASTRTSGVEQYF
>TRBV3-1/TRBV3-2|TRBJ2-7
CASSQYGRSWEQYF
>TRBV5-1|TRBJ2-2
CASSFSGSTNTGELFF
>TRBV2|TRBJ2-3
CASSDPLAGEDTQYF
>TRBV5-1|TRBJ2-1
CASSTRLAGGLNEQFF
>TRBV5-1|TRBJ1-5
CASSLGPGDPQHF
>TRBV5-6|TRBJ1-2
CASSLERINTF
>TRBV3-1/TRBV3-2|TRBJ1-1
CASSRRSTEAFF
>TRBV3-1/TRBV3-2|TRBJ1-1
CASSPRGQGVLNTEAFF
>TRBV6-5|TRBJ1-6
CASRQPTGDNSPLHF
>TRBV18|TRBJ1-2
CASSPGTGGPGANYGYTF
>TRBV3-1/TRBV3-2|TRBJ1-5
CASSQAGQGAGQPQHF
>TRBV30|TRBJ1-6
CAWIRGRGSSPLHF
>TRBV24-1|TRBJ1-5
CATSPRTGQGQPQHF
>TRBV7-9|TRBJ2-3
CASSTSSGTAYTQYF
>TRBV27|TRBJ2-1
CASSLSPRAPGFTGNEQFF
>TRBV6-6|TRBJ1-5
CASRENRDHQPQHF
>TRBV5-8|TRBJ2-7
CASSKTGTGAIEQYF
>TRBV4-2|TRBJ2-7
CASSQGLAGGPEGEQYF